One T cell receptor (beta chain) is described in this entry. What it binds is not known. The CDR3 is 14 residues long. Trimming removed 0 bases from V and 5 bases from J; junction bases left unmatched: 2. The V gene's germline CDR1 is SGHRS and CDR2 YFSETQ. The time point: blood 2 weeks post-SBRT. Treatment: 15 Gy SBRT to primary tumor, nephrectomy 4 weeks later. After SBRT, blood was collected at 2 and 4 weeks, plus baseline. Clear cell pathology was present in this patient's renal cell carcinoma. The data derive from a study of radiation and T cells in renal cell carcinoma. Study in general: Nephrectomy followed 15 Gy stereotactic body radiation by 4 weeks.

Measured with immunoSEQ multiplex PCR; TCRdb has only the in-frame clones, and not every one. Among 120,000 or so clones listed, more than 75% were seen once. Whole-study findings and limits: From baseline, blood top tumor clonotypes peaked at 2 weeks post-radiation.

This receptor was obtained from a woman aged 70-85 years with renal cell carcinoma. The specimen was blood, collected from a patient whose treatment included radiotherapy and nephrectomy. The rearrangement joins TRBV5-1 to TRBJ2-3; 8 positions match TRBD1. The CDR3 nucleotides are TGCGCCAGCAGCTTGGTGGGGACAGGAGATACGCAGTATTTT. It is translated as CASSLVGTGDTQYF.